This T cell receptor beta chain derives from a study of blood T cell repertoires in COVID-19. Turning to the study itself: T cells, B-cell-depleted T cells, or PBMCs supplied cDNA or gDNA.

Original methodology: Amplification from reference gene primers served as the basis for estimated nucleated cell counts. Measured with immunoSEQ multiplex PCR; TCRdb has only the in-frame clones, and not every one. From that table come the V and J calls and clone size; the DNA was used to work out D and trimming. Of 450,000 to 500,000 clones in the sample, approximately 90% were seen once. The CDR3 totals 15 residues. Per the germline V gene, CDR1 is MDHEN and CDR2 is SYDVKM. The trim removed 6 bases at V and 8 bases at J, leaving 11 bases unmatched. The sequenced sample consisted of PBMCs or T cells enriched from blood (not recorded which). The TCR comes from a woman aged 18-29 years who had recovered from COVID-19. V gene TRBV28 combines with J gene TRBJ1-2; 11 bases are shared with TRBD1. CDR3 sequence (DNA): TGTGCCAGCAGCCGCCCCGGACAGGGGGCAAGGGGCTACACCTTC. Amino acids: CASSRPGQGARGYTF.